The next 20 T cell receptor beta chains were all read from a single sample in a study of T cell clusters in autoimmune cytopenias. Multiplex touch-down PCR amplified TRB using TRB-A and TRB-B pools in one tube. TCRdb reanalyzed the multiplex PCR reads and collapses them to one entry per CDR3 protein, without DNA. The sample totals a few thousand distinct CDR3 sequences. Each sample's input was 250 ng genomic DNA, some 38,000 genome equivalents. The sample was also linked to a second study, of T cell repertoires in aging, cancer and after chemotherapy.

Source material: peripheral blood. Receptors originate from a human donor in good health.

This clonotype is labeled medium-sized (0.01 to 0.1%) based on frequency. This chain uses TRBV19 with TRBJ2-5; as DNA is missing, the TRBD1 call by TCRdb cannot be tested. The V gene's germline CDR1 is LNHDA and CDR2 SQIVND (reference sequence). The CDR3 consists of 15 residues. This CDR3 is CASRVGPGRGETQYF.

The CDR3: CASSGQQGLLTDTQYF. The chain recombines TRBV6-1 with TRBJ2-3; TCRdb names TRBD1, which stays unverified in the absence of DNA. This CDR3 is built from 16 residues. Germline assignment: CDR1 MNHNS and CDR2 SASEGT.

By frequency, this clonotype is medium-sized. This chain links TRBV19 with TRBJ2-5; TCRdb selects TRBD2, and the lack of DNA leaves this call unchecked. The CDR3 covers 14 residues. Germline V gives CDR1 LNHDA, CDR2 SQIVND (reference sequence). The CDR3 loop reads CASSMLGGQETQYF.

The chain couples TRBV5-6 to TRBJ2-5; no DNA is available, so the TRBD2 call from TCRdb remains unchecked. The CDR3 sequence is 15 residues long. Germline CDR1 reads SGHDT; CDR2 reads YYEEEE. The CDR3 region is CASSFRPSGGETQYF.

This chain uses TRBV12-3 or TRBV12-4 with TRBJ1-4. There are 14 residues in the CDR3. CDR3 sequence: CASTGDATNEKLFF.

CDR3 sequence reads: CASSLALQGAFTGELFF. The J gene is TRBJ2-2, the V gene TRBV7-2; TCRdb returns TRBD1, unconfirmable since there is no DNA. Per germline, CDR1 SGHTA and CDR2 FQGNSA. This CDR3 spans 17 amino acids.

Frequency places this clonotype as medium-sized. CDR3 in amino acids: CASSEGTGGAETQYF. The V and J genes are TRBV6-1 and TRBJ2-5; the TCRdb D gene call, TRBD1, has no DNA to confirm it. CDR3 length equals 15 residues. Per the germline V gene, CDR1 is MNHNS and CDR2 is SASEGT.

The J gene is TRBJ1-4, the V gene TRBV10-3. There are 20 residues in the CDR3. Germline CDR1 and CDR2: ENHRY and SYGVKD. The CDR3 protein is CAISRGKVFDLLTTNEKLFF.

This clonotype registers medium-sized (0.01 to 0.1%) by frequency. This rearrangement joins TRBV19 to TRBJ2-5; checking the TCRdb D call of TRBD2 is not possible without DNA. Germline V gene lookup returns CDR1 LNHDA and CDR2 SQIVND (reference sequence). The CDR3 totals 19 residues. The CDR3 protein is CASSIAAASGRGREETQYF.

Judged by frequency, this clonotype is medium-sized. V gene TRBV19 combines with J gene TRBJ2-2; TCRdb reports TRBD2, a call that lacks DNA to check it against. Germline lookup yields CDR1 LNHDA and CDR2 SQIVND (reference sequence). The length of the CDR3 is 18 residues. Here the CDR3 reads CASSLRPGLPTNTGELFF. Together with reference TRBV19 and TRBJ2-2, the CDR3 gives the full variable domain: DGGITQSPKYLFRKEGQNVTLSCEQNLNHDAMYWYRQDPGQGLRLIYYSQIVNDFQKGDIAEGYSVSREKKESFPLTVTSAQKNPTAFYLCASSLRPGLPTNTGELFFGEGSRLTVL.

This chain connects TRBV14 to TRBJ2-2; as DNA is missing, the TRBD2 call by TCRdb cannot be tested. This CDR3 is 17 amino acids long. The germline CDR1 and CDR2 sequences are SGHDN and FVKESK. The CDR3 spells CASSQEGWLAGTGELFF.

The CDR3 region is CASSLREGYEQYF. The chain uses TRBV27 and TRBJ2-7; checking the TCRdb D call of TRBD2 is not possible without DNA. Per germline, CDR1 MNHEY and CDR2 SMNVEV (reference sequence). CDR3 length: 13 amino acids.

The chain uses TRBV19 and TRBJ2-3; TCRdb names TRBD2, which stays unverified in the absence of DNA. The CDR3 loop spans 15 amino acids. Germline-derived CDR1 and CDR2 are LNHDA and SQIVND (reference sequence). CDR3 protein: CASSRTSGGTDTQYF.

The CDR3 spells CASSYSSENTEAFF. The V and J genes are TRBV6-5 and TRBJ1-1. CDR1 MNHEY and CDR2 SVGAGI come from the germline V gene. The CDR3 runs 14 residues.

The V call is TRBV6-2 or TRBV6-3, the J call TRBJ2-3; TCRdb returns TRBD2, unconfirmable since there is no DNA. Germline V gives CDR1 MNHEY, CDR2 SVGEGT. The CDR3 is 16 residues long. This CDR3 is CASSYPLAGVTDTQYF.

The CDR3 reads CASSSRTPGQGYEQYF. The rearrangement links TRBV7-9 to TRBJ2-7; there is no DNA to check the TCRdb D call of TRBD1. CDR1 is SEHNR and CDR2 is FQNEAQ in the germline V gene (reference sequence). The CDR3 spans 16 residues.

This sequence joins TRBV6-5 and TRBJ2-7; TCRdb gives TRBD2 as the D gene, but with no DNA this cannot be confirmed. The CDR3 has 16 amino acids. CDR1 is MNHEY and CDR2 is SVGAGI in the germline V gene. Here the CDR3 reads CASTRTSGGQSYEQYF.

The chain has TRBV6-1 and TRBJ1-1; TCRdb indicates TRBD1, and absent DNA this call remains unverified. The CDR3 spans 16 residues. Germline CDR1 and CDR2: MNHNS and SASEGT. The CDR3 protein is CASTPVPGGMNTEAFF.

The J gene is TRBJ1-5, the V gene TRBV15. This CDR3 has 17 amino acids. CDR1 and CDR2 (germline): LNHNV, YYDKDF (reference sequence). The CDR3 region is CATRLHRVWDSNQPQHF.

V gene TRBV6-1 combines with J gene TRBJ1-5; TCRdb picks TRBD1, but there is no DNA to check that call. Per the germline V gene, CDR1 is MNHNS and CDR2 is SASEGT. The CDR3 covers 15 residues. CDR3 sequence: CASIDRGFSNQPQHF.